The 20 T cell receptor beta chains reported below all come from one sample, sequenced in a study of monozygotic twins with cystic fibrosis. Libraries were prepared by immunoSEQ multiplex PCR; TCRdb keeps only in-frame clonotypes and omits some of them. The table shows roughly 14,000 clones, with approximately 92% occurring only once. The sample comprised blood. Receptors originate from a girl aged 2-10 years with cystic fibrosis.

The chain carries TRBV27 and TRBJ2-7; D uncertain. The CDR3 is 14 amino acids. V gave up 8 bases and J gave up 5 bases, with 19 bases separating them. The germline gives CDR1 MNHEY, CDR2 SMNVEV (reference sequence). The CDR3 sequence is CASCAASRLDEQYF. The DNA of the CDR3 is TGTGCCAGCTGTGCGGCTTCCAGGTTGGACGAGCAGTACTTC.

The V call is TRBV30, the J call TRBJ2-7; D unresolved. The germline CDR1 and CDR2 sequences are GTSNPN and SVGIG (reference sequence). The ends were cut back, 3 bases at V and 1 base at J, with 7 bases in the middle. This CDR3 contains 12 residues. CDR3 nucleotides: TGTGCCTGGAGGGCCGGGTCCTACGAGCAGTACTTC. Its translation is CAWRAGSYEQYF.

The V call is TRBV7-9, the J call TRBJ2-1; tentatively, D is TRBD1 or TRBD2 (5 bases each). V was shortened by 4 bases and J by 8 bases, with 21 bases between the two germline ends. Germline V gives CDR1 SEHNR, CDR2 FQNEAQ (reference sequence). This CDR3 has 16 amino acids. The CDR3 DNA sequence: TGTGCCAGCAGCTCTAGGGTCGGGACCCTGTGGGATGAGCAGTTCTTC. Translating gives CASSSRVGTLWDEQFF.

In the case of this clone: An end of the junction differs from the germline gene, which may be a read error. The chain combines TRBV5-8 with TRBJ2-7; D possibly corresponds to TRBD2 (6 bases). Germline V gives CDR1 SGHTS, CDR2 YDEGEE. This CDR3 region has 13 residues. This CDR3 reads CASRSRDSDEQYF. The CDR3 coding sequence is TGTGCCAGCAGGAGCCGGGACTCCGACGAGCAGTACTTC.

This clone occurred once. The gene calls are TRBV4-3 and TRBJ2-7, with D perhaps TRBD1 or TRBD2 (5 bases each). Germline V lookup: CDR1 LGHNA, CDR2 YSLEER. The V end was cut by 1 base, the J end by 3 bases, with 10 bases between. The CDR3 totals 14 residues. The CDR3 reads CASSQAPGSYEQYF. CDR3 bases: TGCGCCAGCAGCCAAGCGCCAGGGAGCTACGAGCAGTACTTC.

The genes are TRBV5-1 and TRBJ1-2; the match to TRBD1 covers 7 bases. With V trimmed by 1 base and J by 4 bases, 4 bases remained unmatched. The CDR3 has 14 amino acids. Germline CDR1 is SGHRS and CDR2 is YFSETQ. In DNA, the CDR3 is TGCGCCAGCAGCTTGATGACAGGGACCTATGGCTACACCTTC. It codes for CASSLMTGTYGYTF.

The V and J genes are TRBV15 and TRBJ2-1; TRBD2 is a possible D gene (5 bases). The V end was cut by 6 bases, the J end by 4 bases, with 7 bases between. The CDR3 runs 12 residues. Germline CDR1 reads LNHNV; CDR2 reads YYDKDF (reference sequence). The CDR3 protein is CATRGGYNEQFF. The CDR3 region has the DNA TGTGCCACCAGAGGCGGGTACAATGAGCAGTTCTTC.

The V gene is TRBV14, the J gene TRBJ2-1; 8 bases line up with TRBD2. After removal of 4 bases from V and 1 base from J, the junction contained 6 bases not matched to a gene. This CDR3 has 16 amino acids. Germline assignment: CDR1 SGHDN and CDR2 FVKESK. The CDR3 protein is CASSPPSGSSYNEQFF. The CDR3 region has the DNA TGTGCCAGCAGCCCCCCCAGCGGGAGTTCCTACAATGAGCAGTTCTTC. Full variable domain (missing parts from reference TRBV14 and TRBJ2-1): EAGVTQFPSHSVIEKGQTVTLRCDPISGHDNLYWYRRVMGKEIKFLLHFVKESKQDESGMPNNRFLAERTGGTYSTLKVQPAELEDSGVYFCASSPPSGSSYNEQFFGPGTRLTVL.

This clone was detected once. The chain employs TRBV2 and TRBJ2-1; D is possibly TRBD2 (5 bases). Germline V gene data show CDR1 as SNHLY and CDR2 as FYNNEI. The length of the CDR3 is 15 residues. The V gene lost 6 bases and the J gene lost 0 bases, with 12 bases spanning the gap. The CDR3: CASRRTADSYNEQFF. For the CDR3, the DNA is TGTGCCAGCAGAAGGACTGCGGACTCCTACAATGAGCAGTTCTTC.

CDR3 in DNA: TGTGCCAGCAGCACGCCACAGGGGGCGAAAACTGAAGCTTTCTTT. Translating gives CASSTPQGAKTEAFF. V gene TRBV6-6 combines with J gene TRBJ1-1; TRBD1 matches 9 bases. The CDR3 is made up of 15 amino acids. Germline-derived CDR1 and CDR2 are MNHNY and SVGAGI (reference sequence). J lost 5 bases, V lost 6 bases, and 10 bases had no gene match.

The V gene is TRBV27, the J gene TRBJ1-5; D gene uncertain. Trimming took 2 bases from V and 4 from J, leaving 15 bases between them. Germline V gives CDR1 MNHEY, CDR2 SMNVEV (reference sequence). The CDR3 has 16 residues. Here the CDR3 DNA reads TGTGCCAGCAGTTTAAACGGTATTCGGCGAAATCAGCCCCAGCATTTT. Translated, it gives CASSLNGIRRNQPQHF.

The chain is built from TRBV7-8 and TRBJ1-5; D possibly corresponds to TRBD1 (5 bases). The ends were cut back, 3 bases at V and 5 bases at J, with 17 bases in the middle. This CDR3 region has 16 residues. The germline gives CDR1 SGHVS, CDR2 FQNEAQ. The CDR3 DNA follows: TGTGCCAGCAGCTTGAGATCTATGAGAGGGGATCAGCCCCAGCATTTT. Protein: CASSLRSMRGDQPQHF.

The CDR3 region has the DNA TGTGCCTGGGCGTGGGGTAGCGGGATGTACAATGAGCAGTTCTTC. Protein: CAWAWGSGMYNEQFF. V usage is TRBV30 and J usage is TRBJ2-1; 8 positions agree with TRBD2. The CDR3 contains 15 residues. V lost 5 bases to trimming and J lost 4 bases; unmatched junction nucleotides: 10. Germline V gene lookup returns CDR1 GTSNPN and CDR2 SVGIG (reference sequence). The variable domain in full, with the rest retrieved from reference TRBV30 and TRBJ2-1, is SQTIHQWPATLVQPVGSPLSLECTVEGTSNPNLYWYRQAAGRGLQLLFYSVGIGQISSEVPQNLSASRPQDRQFILSSKKLLLSDSGFYLCAWAWGSGMYNEQFFGPGTRLTVL.

The V and J genes are TRBV5-6 and TRBJ2-2, with a weak D call TRBD2 (5 bases). Germline-derived CDR1 and CDR2 are SGHDT and YYEEEE. This CDR3 is built from 18 residues. Trimming took 0 bases from V and 8 from J, leaving 23 bases between them. Here the CDR3 reads CASSLVMAGVDWRGELFF. Written as DNA, the CDR3 is TGTGCCAGCAGCTTGGTGATGGCTGGGGTGGACTGGCGAGGGGAGCTGTTTTTT. The full variable domain, completed using reference TRBV5-6 and TRBJ2-2, is DAGVTQSPTHLIKTRGQQVTLRCSPKSGHDTVSWYQQALGQGPQFIFQYYEEEERQRGNFPDRFSGHQFPNYSSELNVNALLLGDSALYLCASSLVMAGVDWRGELFFGEGSRLTVL.

The genes are TRBV19 and TRBJ1-5; unclear D gene. Germline values: CDR1 LNHDA, CDR2 SQIVND (reference sequence). The CDR3 has 13 residues. V was pared by 6 bases and J by 7 bases, with 13 bases between. The CDR3 nucleotides read TGTGCCAGTAGCAATCAAGGGTGGCAGCCCCAGCATTTT. It codes for CASSNQGWQPQHF.

The gene calls are TRBV19 and TRBJ2-7, with 11 positions matching TRBD2. The germline gives CDR1 LNHDA, CDR2 SQIVND (reference sequence). V gave up 5 bases and J gave up 0 bases; unmatched junction bases: 6. The CDR3 sequence is 16 residues long. The CDR3: CASSPPSGRLSYEQYF. The CDR3 coding sequence is TGTGCCAGTAGTCCCCCTAGCGGGAGGCTCTCCTACGAGCAGTACTTC.

This rearrangement joins TRBV29-1 to TRBJ2-7; possibly TRBD1 for D (6 bases). V shed 3 bases and J shed 4 bases, with 13 bases lying between them. Per germline, CDR1 SQVTM and CDR2 ANQGSEA. The CDR3 covers 13 residues. DNA of the CDR3: TGCAGCGTTGAGGAGGACAGACCTTACGAGCAGTACTTC. Its translation is CSVEEDRPYEQYF.

In this sample, this clone turned up once. This chain links TRBV13 with TRBJ2-5; tentative D call: TRBD2 (5 bases). The CDR3 extends over 15 amino acids. Germline assignment: CDR1 PRHDT and CDR2 FYEKMQ (reference sequence). Trimming took 5 bases from V and 1 from J, leaving 14 bases between them. CDR3 sequence: CASSNSRDGQETQYF. CDR3 nucleotides: TGTGCCAGCAGCAACTCCCGGGATGGCCAAGAGACCCAGTACTTC.

The gene calls are TRBV10-2 and TRBJ2-7, with 11 bases identical to TRBD2. Trimming cost V 10 bases and J 3 bases; bases outside gene matches: 2. The CDR3 has 12 amino acids. Germline V CDR1 and CDR2: WSHSY, SAAADI. The CDR3 DNA follows: TGCGCCACACTAGCGGGAGTCTACGAGCAGTACTTC. Its translation is CATLAGVYEQYF.

The V call is TRBV4-1, the J call TRBJ2-3; 13 bases line up with TRBD2. The CDR3 has 18 residues. Germline V CDR1 and CDR2: MGHRA, YSYEKL. The J segment lost 6 bases and the V segment lost 0 bases, leaving 9 bases of the junction unmatched. Here the CDR3 reads CASSQDPGLAGWGDTQYF. Here the CDR3 DNA reads TGCGCCAGCAGCCAAGACCCGGGACTAGCGGGATGGGGGGATACGCAGTATTTT.